Here is one T cell receptor (beta chain) with its context. What this receptor recognizes is not known. Nothing much larger sits one base from this clone, and base qualities are not available. In Seattle, one collaborating source enrolled patients while the infection was active and tracked those patients longitudinally over the course of disease. Whole blood was collected in K2EDTA tubes by collaborating institutions according to the institutions' own protocols. Collaborator samples were shipped for TCRbeta analysis as frozen whole blood, isolated PBMCs, or DNA extracted from either sample type. These data originate in a study of blood T cell repertoires in COVID-19 (dated by TCRdb to the early 2020s). Background for the entire study: Collaborator samples came from the United States, Italy and Spain and covered acute and convalescent phases of COVID-19. The material from the prospective study consisted of cDNA or gDNA derived from T cells, B-cell-depleted T cells, or PBMCs. The dataset comprised deeply sampled blood TCRbeta repertoires from subjects exposed to, actively infected with, or recovered from COVID-19. The repertoires were released in a freely available public database intended as a resource for research on the immune response to SARS-CoV-2. Samples came from the ongoing ImmuneRACE study (first 160 participants) plus 1,254 subjects from 6 global collaborators. The sample metadata nearly always contained a de-identified subject ID, COVID-19 status, age in years and sex. Where available, HLA class I and class II types were taken from metadata supplied by the sample provider and were not determined by assay-based typing.

TCRbeta CDR3 regions were amplified from genomic DNA by means of the immunoSEQ Assay, a bias-controlled multiplex PCR. The authors' pipeline ran thus. The number of nucleated cells in each sample was estimated by amplification of reference gene primers within the assay. To quantify the absolute abundance of each unique TCRbeta CDR3 rearrangement, sequence reads were collapsed and filtered. For each sample, productive Simpson clonality was calculated as the square root of Simpson's diversity index across productive rearrangements. TCRdb carries this immuneACCESS record with in-frame sequences only. Its versions omit some clonotypes, under half of them owing to an unresolved V gene in the studies checked, with the rest unexplained. For V, J and clone size, that table is used; D and trimming come from the DNA. In this sample the table shows about 340,000 clones, 86% of which occur a single time. The top ten clones comprise 7% to 7.5% of the sample.

Beyond this particular receptor, the publication reports: The quantity of clinical and demographic metadata differed by source and by participant and was supplied without curation.

The sequenced sample consisted of peripheral blood. This clonotype was obtained from a woman aged 60 to 75 with COVID-19, enrolled during active disease.

CDR3 sequence: CASSQARPEKLFF. Here is the DNA: TGTGCCAGCAGCCAAGCCAGGCCGGAAAAACTGTTTTTT. The chain is assembled from TRBV3-1 (or the pseudogene TRBV3-2) and TRBJ1-4; too little of a D gene remains to name it. The CDR3 holds 13 amino acids from the cysteine to the phenylalanine. Only the CDR3 DNA is retained, 39 bases long and in frame from the first base. CDR1 LGHDT and CDR2 YNNKEL were looked up in the germline V gene (reference sequence). V loses 1 base of germline sequence and J loses 8 bases, and the interval between the two ends is 8 bases.